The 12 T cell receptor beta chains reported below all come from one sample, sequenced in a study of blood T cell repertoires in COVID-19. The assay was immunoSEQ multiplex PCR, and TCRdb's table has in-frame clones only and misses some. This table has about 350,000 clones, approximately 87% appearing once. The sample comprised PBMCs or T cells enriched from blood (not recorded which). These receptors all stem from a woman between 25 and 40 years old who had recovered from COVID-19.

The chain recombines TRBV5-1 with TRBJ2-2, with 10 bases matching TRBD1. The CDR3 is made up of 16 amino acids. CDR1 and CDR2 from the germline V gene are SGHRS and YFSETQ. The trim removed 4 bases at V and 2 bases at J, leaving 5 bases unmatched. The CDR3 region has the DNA TGCGCCAGCAGCCGAGGGACAGGGGCCAACACCGGGGAGCTGTTTTTT. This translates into CASSRGTGANTGELFF.

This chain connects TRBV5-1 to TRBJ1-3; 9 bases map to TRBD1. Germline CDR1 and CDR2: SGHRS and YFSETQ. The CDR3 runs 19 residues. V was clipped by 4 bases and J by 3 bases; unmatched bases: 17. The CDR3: CASSRGGQGTPGSGNTIYF. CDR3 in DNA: TGCGCCAGCAGCCGAGGTGGACAGGGGACCCCAGGCAGTGGAAACACCATATATTTT.

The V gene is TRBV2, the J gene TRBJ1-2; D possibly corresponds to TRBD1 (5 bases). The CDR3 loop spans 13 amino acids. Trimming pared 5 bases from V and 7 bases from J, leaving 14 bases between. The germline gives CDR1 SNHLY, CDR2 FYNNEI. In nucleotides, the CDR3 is TGTGCCAGCAGTACCTCGGGGGAAGGTGGCTACACCTTC. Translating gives CASSTSGEGGYTF.

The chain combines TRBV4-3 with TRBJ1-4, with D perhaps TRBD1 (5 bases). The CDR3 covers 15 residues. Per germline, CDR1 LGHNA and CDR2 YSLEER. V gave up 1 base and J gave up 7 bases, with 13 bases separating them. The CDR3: CASSQAVQAAEKLFF. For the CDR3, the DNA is TGCGCCAGCAGCCAAGCCGTACAGGCGGCTGAAAAACTGTTTTTT.

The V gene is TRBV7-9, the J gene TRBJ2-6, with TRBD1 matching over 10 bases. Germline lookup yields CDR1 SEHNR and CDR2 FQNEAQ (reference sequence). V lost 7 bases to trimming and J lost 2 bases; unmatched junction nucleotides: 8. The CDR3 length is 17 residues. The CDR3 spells CASIRTGGLAGANVLTF. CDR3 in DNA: TGTGCCAGCATCCGGACAGGGGGACTGGCTGGGGCCAACGTCCTGACTTTC.

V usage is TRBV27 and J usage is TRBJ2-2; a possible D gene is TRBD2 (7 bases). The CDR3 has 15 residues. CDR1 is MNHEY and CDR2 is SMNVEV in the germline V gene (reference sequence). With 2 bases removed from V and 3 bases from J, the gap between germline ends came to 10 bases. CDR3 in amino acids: CASSLRGADTGELFF. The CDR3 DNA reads TGTGCCAGCAGTTTACGGGGGGCTGACACCGGGGAGCTGTTTTTT.

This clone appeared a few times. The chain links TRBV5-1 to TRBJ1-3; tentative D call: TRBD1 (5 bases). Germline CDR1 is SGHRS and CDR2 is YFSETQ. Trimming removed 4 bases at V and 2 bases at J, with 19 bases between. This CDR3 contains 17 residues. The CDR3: CASSPYGEGNAGNTIYF. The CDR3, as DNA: TGCGCCAGCAGCCCTTATGGGGAGGGGAATGCTGGAAACACCATATATTTT.

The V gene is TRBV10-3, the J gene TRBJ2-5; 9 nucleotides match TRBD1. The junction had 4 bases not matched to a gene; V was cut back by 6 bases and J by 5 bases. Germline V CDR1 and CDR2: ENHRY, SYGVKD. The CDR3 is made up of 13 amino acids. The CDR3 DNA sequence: TGTGCCATCAGCACAGGGGGCGACGAGACCCAGTACTTC. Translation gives CAISTGGDETQYF.

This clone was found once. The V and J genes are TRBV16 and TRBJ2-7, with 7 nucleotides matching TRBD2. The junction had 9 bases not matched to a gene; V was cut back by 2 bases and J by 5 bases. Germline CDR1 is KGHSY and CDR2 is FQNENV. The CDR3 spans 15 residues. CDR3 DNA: TGTGCCAGCAGCCAAACGGGGAGGGCTGAGGACGAGCAGTACTTC. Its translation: CASSQTGRAEDEQYF.

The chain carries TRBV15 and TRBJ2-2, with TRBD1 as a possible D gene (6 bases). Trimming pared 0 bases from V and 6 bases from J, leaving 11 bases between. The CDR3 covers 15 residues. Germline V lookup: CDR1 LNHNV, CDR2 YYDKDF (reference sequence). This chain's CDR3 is CATSRDPRGSGELFF. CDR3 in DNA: TGTGCCACCAGCAGAGATCCCAGGGGTTCCGGGGAGCTGTTTTTT. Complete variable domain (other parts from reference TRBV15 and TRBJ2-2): DAMVIQNPRYQVTQFGKPVTLSCSQTLNHNVMYWYQQKSSQAPKLLFHYYDKDFNNEADTPDNFQSRRPNTSFCFLDIRSPGLGDTAMYLCATSRDPRGSGELFFGEGSRLTVL.

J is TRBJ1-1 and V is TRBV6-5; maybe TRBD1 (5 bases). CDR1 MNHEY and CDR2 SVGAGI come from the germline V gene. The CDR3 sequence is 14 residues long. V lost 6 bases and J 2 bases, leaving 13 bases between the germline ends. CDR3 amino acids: CASSHRTANTEAFF. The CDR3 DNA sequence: TGTGCCAGCAGCCACAGGACGGCTAACACTGAAGCTTTCTTT.

This CDR3 is CASSDPLAVENEQFF. Here the CDR3 DNA reads TGTGCCAGCAGTGACCCCCTAGCGGTAGAGAATGAGCAGTTCTTC. V and J are TRBV2 and TRBJ2-1, with TRBD2 matching 7 bases. Germline CDR1 reads SNHLY; CDR2 reads FYNNEI. V was pared by 3 bases and J by 7 bases, with 9 bases of the junction left unmatched. The CDR3 extends over 15 amino acids.